Below, one T cell receptor beta chain is given with its context. What it recognizes is unknown. The record originates from a study of spatial heterogeneity in lung cancer. At the level of the study: Available follow-up PBMC samples were sequenced, at a median of about 2 years post-resection. The mean occurrence of each unique TCR and UMI combination in raw reads exceeded eight. Study-level findings and limits: More often at tumor resection than at routine follow-up, ubiquitous expanded tumor TCRs were detected in the blood.

TCR cDNA molecules each carried a unique molecular identifier. Each CDR3 protein gets one entry after TCRdb re-called the 5' RACE reads with MiXCR. The table lists around 47,000 distinct CDR3 sequences, under 8% of them singletons. J was trimmed by 2 bases and V by 4 bases; bases with no gene match: 4. CDR3 size: 15 residues. The germline V gene has CDR1 LNHDA and CDR2 SQIVND (reference sequence). Time point: blood at routine non-recurrence follow-up after resection. Whole RNA, isolated from tumor, nontumor lung or frozen PBMC, was sequenced without prior sorting. This sequence was found in a female donor with early-stage non-small cell lung cancer. The material sequenced was PBMCs, taken at follow-up. The V call is TRBV19, the J call TRBJ2-2; 7 bases are a match to TRBD2. CDR3 bases: TGTGCCAGTAGTAAGAGCGGGGATAACACCGGGGAGCTGTTTTTT. Translated, it gives CASSKSGDNTGELFF.